This entry concerns a single T cell receptor (beta chain). An amount of RNA that ranged from roughly 0.5 to 1 ug was reverse transcribed with random hexamers. Coverage of TCR beta CDR3 amplification by immunoSEQ multiplex PCR extended to 54 Vbeta and 13 Jbeta. TCRdb re-called the immunoSEQ multiplex PCR reads through MiXCR, storing one row per CDR3 protein. The table lists some 150,000 distinct CDR3 sequences, about 95% of them singletons. This specimen comes from a study of CD8 T cells in Susac syndrome. The CDR3 spans 13 residues. CDR1 is GTSNPN and CDR2 is SVGIG in the germline V gene (reference sequence). Trimming stripped 5 bases from V and 7 bases from J, with 17 bases between. The sequenced target, TCR beta, came from blood CD8+ and CD4+ T cells.

The genes are TRBV30 and TRBJ2-5; the D is unclear. Sequencing was done on a sample of CD4+ T cells from PBMCs. The receptor was isolated from a human donor with Susac syndrome. The CDR3 loop reads CAWRKVPSGTQYF. The CDR3 coding sequence is TGTGCCTGGCGGAAGGTGCCCAGTGGGACCCAGTACTTC.